The 26 T cell receptor beta chains reported below all come from one sample, sequenced in a study of PD-L1 blockade in urothelial cancer. TCRdb's table, derived via immunoSEQ multiplex PCR, lists solely in-frame clones and lacks some. The repertoire holds under 95,000 clones, with about 85% as singletons. Time point reported: pretreatment peripheral blood. The input for sequencing was PBMCs, taken around atezolizumab (anti-PD-L1) treatment. The receptors were sampled from a man between 60 and 75 years old with urothelial cancer.

The chain uses TRBV5-6 and TRBJ2-5; TRBD1 might be the D (6 bases). Germline CDR1 and CDR2: SGHDT and YYEEEE. The V gene lost 5 bases and the J gene lost 4 bases, with 15 bases spanning the gap. This CDR3 is built from 14 residues. The CDR3 loop reads CASRLQGGGETQYF. The CDR3 DNA reads TGTGCCAGCAGACTACAGGGCGGAGGAGAGACCCAGTACTTC.

The rearrangement joins TRBV4-2 to TRBJ2-2; 8 nucleotides agree with TRBD2. CDR3 length: 17 residues. CDR1 is LGHNA and CDR2 is YNFKEQ in the germline V gene. The trim removed 3 bases at V and 6 bases at J, leaving 12 bases unmatched. Here the CDR3 reads CASSHTGTSKWAGELFF. CDR3 sequence (DNA): TGTGCCAGCAGCCACACCGGGACTAGTAAATGGGCCGGGGAGCTGTTTTTT.

The rearrangement joins TRBV18 to TRBJ2-5, with D hard to call. Germline CDR1 reads KGHSH; CDR2 reads LQKENI. The CDR3 totals 12 residues. With 2 bases removed from V and 4 bases from J, the gap between germline ends came to 5 bases. CDR3 residues: CASSPSTETQYF. The CDR3 nucleotides are TGTGCCAGCTCACCAAGCACAGAGACCCAGTACTTC.

In nucleotides, the CDR3 is TGTGCCAGCAGCTTAGAAGCGACAGGGTACGAGTCACCCCTCCACTTT. It codes for CASSLEATGYESPLHF. This rearrangement joins TRBV7-6 to TRBJ1-6; 7 bases align to TRBD1. This CDR3 contains 16 residues. The junction had 10 bases not matched to a gene; V was cut back by 1 base and J by 10 bases. Germline assignment: CDR1 SGHVS and CDR2 FNYEAQ. Looking up the rest from reference TRBV7-6 and TRBJ1-6 gives the full variable domain: GAGVSQSPRYKVTKRGQDVALRCDPISGHVSLYWYRQALGQGPEFLTYFNYEAQQDKSGLPNDRFSAERPEGSISTLTIQRTEQRDSAMYRCASSLEATGYESPLHFGNGTRLTVT.

The genes are TRBV5-1 and TRBJ1-5; the match to TRBD1 covers 8 bases. CDR1 SGHRS and CDR2 YFSETQ come from the germline V gene. There are 14 residues in the CDR3. J lost 2 bases, V lost 4 bases, and 2 bases had no gene match. CDR3 nucleotides: TGCGCCAGCAGCCCGGGACAGGGCAATCAGCCCCAGCATTTT. Translating it yields CASSPGQGNQPQHF.

The rearrangement joins TRBV5-1 to TRBJ1-4; 7 positions agree with TRBD1. Germline CDR1 SGHRS, CDR2 YFSETQ. Trimming at V came to 2 bases and at J to 8 bases, leaving 6 bases not matched to a gene. CDR3 length: 14 residues. The CDR3 loop is CASSLGGSEEKLFF. In DNA, the CDR3 is TGCGCCAGCAGCTTAGGGGGCTCGGAGGAAAAACTGTTTTTT.

The chain couples TRBV9 to TRBJ1-2; D might be TRBD1 (6 bases). Trimming shortened V by 3 bases and J by 7 bases, and 19 bases separated the two germline ends. Germline V gene sequence: CDR1 SGDLS, CDR2 YYNGEE. The CDR3 is made up of 15 amino acids. For the CDR3, the DNA is TGTGCCAGCAGCGCAGGGGAACAGGTGGAGCTTGGCTACACCTTC. This codes for CASSAGEQVELGYTF.

V gene TRBV25-1 combines with J gene TRBJ2-7; D might be TRBD1 (5 bases). V lost 2 bases to trimming and J lost 6 bases, with 11 bases between them. Looked up from germline, CDR1 is MGHDK and CDR2 is SYGVNS. The CDR3 consists of 13 residues. The CDR3 bases are TGTGCCAGCAGTGAACCGGACAAAATCGAGCAGTACTTC. Protein sequence: CASSEPDKIEQYF.

The CDR3 sequence: CASSKANYKAGAYEQYF. The DNA for the CDR3 is TGTGCCAGCAGCAAAGCCAATTATAAAGCGGGAGCCTACGAGCAGTACTTC. The V and J genes are TRBV21-1 and TRBJ2-7; the table's D call, TRBD2, was not checked against the DNA. TRBV21-1 is listed as a pseudogene. The CDR3 has 17 amino acids.

V and J are TRBV29-1 and TRBJ2-7; 7 bases fit TRBD2. Germline values: CDR1 SQVTM, CDR2 ANQGSEA. CDR3 size: 12 residues. J gave up 6 bases and V 2 bases, and 4 bases lay outside the gene matches. In DNA form, the CDR3 reads TGCAGCGTTGAACTTAGCGGGCCCGAGCAGTACTTC. Its protein product is CSVELSGPEQYF.

The J gene is TRBJ2-7, the V gene TRBV7-3; tentatively, D is TRBD1 (5 bases). Germline loops: CDR1 SGHTA, CDR2 FQGTGA. The CDR3 totals 13 residues. V lost 5 bases and J 6 bases, leaving 14 bases between the germline ends. The CDR3 reads CASSPQSQGEQYF. CDR3 nucleotide sequence: TGTGCCAGCAGCCCCCAAAGCCAGGGCGAGCAGTACTTC.

This clone was seen just once. This chain links TRBV6-5 with TRBJ2-7; D remains unclear. The CDR3 totals 12 residues. Trimming cost V 6 bases and J 6 bases, with 12 bases left between them. The V gene's germline CDR1 is MNHEY and CDR2 SVGAGI. In DNA form, the CDR3 reads TGTGCCAGCAGACAGCTCGTGGGCGAGCAGTACTTC. Translating it yields CASRQLVGEQYF.

The chain has TRBV19 and TRBJ2-1; TRBD2 agrees at 8 bases. CDR1 and CDR2 (germline): LNHDA, SQIVND (reference sequence). This CDR3 comprises 18 residues. Germline trimming cut 3 bases from V and 0 bases from J; bases unmatched to any gene: 10. CDR3 region: CASSIGPAGADSYNEQFF. The CDR3 coding sequence is TGTGCCAGTAGTATTGGCCCAGCGGGGGCGGACTCCTACAATGAGCAGTTCTTC.

The table lists this clone with a few counts. This sequence joins TRBV4-1 and TRBJ1-5, with D unresolved. This CDR3 contains 17 residues. Germline CDR1 MGHRA, CDR2 YSYEKL. The V gene lost 0 bases and the J gene lost 6 bases, with 18 bases spanning the gap. Written as DNA, the CDR3 is TGCGCCAGCAGCCAAGATTTTCTGAACGCCCGAGGTCAGCCCCAGCATTTT. This translates into CASSQDFLNARGQPQHF.

This clone has just a few counts. The chain couples TRBV5-6 to TRBJ2-7; 7 bases line up with TRBD2. This CDR3 is built from 14 residues. The germline V gene encodes CDR1 SGHDT and CDR2 YYEEEE. V gave up 4 bases and J gave up 3 bases; unmatched junction bases: 7. This chain's CDR3 is CASSIASGNYEQYF. Written as DNA, the CDR3 is TGTGCCAGCAGCATAGCTAGCGGCAACTACGAGCAGTACTTC. Variable domain in full (rest from reference TRBV5-6 and TRBJ2-7): DAGVTQSPTHLIKTRGQQVTLRCSPKSGHDTVSWYQQALGQGPQFIFQYYEEEERQRGNFPDRFSGHQFPNYSSELNVNALLLGDSALYLCASSIASGNYEQYFGPGTRLTVT.

The J gene is TRBJ1-1, the V gene TRBV11-3, with 7 bases lining up with TRBD1. The CDR3 contains 14 residues. The V and J ends lost 7 bases and 4 bases, in that order; junction bases with no gene match: 9. CDR1 SGHNT and CDR2 YENEEA come from the germline V gene. The CDR3 protein is CASTRGADFTEAFF. The CDR3, as DNA: TGTGCCAGCACCAGGGGGGCTGATTTCACTGAAGCTTTCTTT.

The chain carries TRBV6-1 and TRBJ2-7; TRBD2 matches 10 bases. The CDR3 covers 15 residues. Per germline, CDR1 MNHNS and CDR2 SASEGT. With 3 bases clipped from V and 4 bases from J, the junction kept 6 bases outside the gene matches. CDR3 residues: CASSDPAGGQYEQYF. In DNA form, the CDR3 reads TGTGCCAGCAGTGATCCAGCGGGGGGGCAATACGAGCAGTACTTC.

V gene TRBV19 combines with J gene TRBJ1-5; 7 bases align to TRBD1. Per germline, CDR1 LNHDA and CDR2 SQIVND (reference sequence). The CDR3 totals 16 residues. After removal of 4 bases from V and 5 bases from J, the junction contained 11 bases not matched to a gene. CDR3 sequence: CASSTPPGTDYQPQHF. In DNA form, the CDR3 reads TGTGCCAGTAGTACTCCCCCTGGGACAGACTATCAGCCCCAGCATTTT.

The chain recombines TRBV6-5 with TRBJ2-7; TRBD2 matches at 10 bases. This CDR3 contains 16 residues. Germline lookup yields CDR1 MNHEY and CDR2 SVGAGI. V gave up 4 bases and J gave up 0 bases; unmatched junction bases: 6. This chain's CDR3 is CASSSRGTSVSYEQYF. As DNA, the CDR3 is TGTGCCAGCAGTTCCCGAGGGACTAGCGTCTCCTACGAGCAGTACTTC.

This clone was counted between two and nine times. The chain recombines TRBV6-5 with TRBJ1-5; 7 bases fit TRBD1. This CDR3 spans 15 amino acids. Germline V gene sequence: CDR1 MNHEY, CDR2 SVGAGI. V was pared by 0 bases and J by 6 bases, with 5 bases of the junction left unmatched. The CDR3 region is CASSYSSRGPQPQHF. In nucleotides, the CDR3 is TGTGCCAGCAGTTACTCGTCTAGGGGGCCTCAGCCCCAGCATTTT.

The genes are TRBV7-9 and TRBJ1-6, with D possibly TRBD1 on 5 matching bases. V was cut by 3 bases and J by 0 bases, with 6 bases left in between. The CDR3 runs 15 residues. Germline V gene sequence: CDR1 SEHNR, CDR2 FQNEAQ (reference sequence). The CDR3: CASSFTGSYNSPLHF. The CDR3 DNA is TGTGCCAGCAGCTTCACAGGCTCCTATAATTCACCCCTCCACTTT. Full variable domain (outside the CDR3, taken from reference TRBV7-9 and TRBJ1-6): DTGVSQNPRHKITKRGQNVTFRCDPISEHNRLYWYRQTLGQGPEFLTYFQNEAQLEKSRLLSDRFSAERPKGSFSTLEIQRTEQGDSAMYLCASSFTGSYNSPLHFGNGTRLTVT.

The chain combines TRBV18 with TRBJ2-5, with TRBD2 matching over 8 bases. Germline V CDR1 and CDR2: KGHSH, LQKENI. V lost 3 bases to trimming and J lost 2 bases; unmatched junction nucleotides: 5. The CDR3 length is 15 residues. The CDR3 loop is CASSPLASGQETQYF. The CDR3 coding sequence is TGTGCCAGCTCACCGCTTGCTAGCGGGCAAGAGACCCAGTACTTC.

CDR3 DNA: TGTGCCTGGAGTGTGGAGGGGTCGGGCTATAATTCACCCCTCCACTTT. Protein sequence: CAWSVEGSGYNSPLHF. This chain joins TRBV30 and TRBJ1-6, with D maybe TRBD1 (5 bases). CDR3 size: 16 residues. CDR1 and CDR2 from the germline V gene are GTSNPN and SVGIG (reference sequence). The ends were cut back, 0 bases at V and 3 bases at J, with 12 bases in the middle.

The gene calls are TRBV28 and TRBJ2-7; 9 nucleotides align to TRBD1. J was trimmed by 3 bases and V by 4 bases; bases with no gene match: 7. The CDR3 has 15 residues. Germline V gene data show CDR1 as MDHEN and CDR2 as SYDVKM. The CDR3 DNA follows: TGTGCCAGCAGTTCGCTGACAGGGGGAGGCTACGAGCAGTACTTC. This sequence encodes CASSSLTGGGYEQYF.

This clone was recorded once. The chain has TRBV4-2 and TRBJ2-7; 10 nucleotides line up with TRBD2. The CDR3 consists of 17 residues. V shed 6 bases, J shed 2 bases, and the junction held 13 bases outside the gene matches. In germline, CDR1 is LGHNA, CDR2 YNFKEQ. The CDR3 protein is CASSRAGGLTSTYEQYF. The CDR3 DNA reads TGTGCCAGCAGTCGAGCGGGAGGGCTAACCTCAACCTACGAGCAGTACTTC.

The rearrangement links TRBV5-1 to TRBJ2-1; tentative D call: TRBD2 (6 bases). Looked up from germline, CDR1 is SGHRS and CDR2 is YFSETQ. This CDR3 has 15 residues. Trimming left V 0 bases short and J 7 bases short, with 14 bases between. CDR3 residues: CASSLEGWGENEQFF. CDR3 in DNA: TGCGCCAGCAGCTTGGAAGGGTGGGGGGAGAATGAGCAGTTCTTC.